This T cell receptor (beta chain) was captured in a study of glioma-infiltrating T cells after dendritic cell vaccination. Germline-derived CDR1 and CDR2 are SNHLY and FYNNEI. Trimming took 6 bases from V and 2 from J, leaving 11 bases between them. The CDR3 consists of 13 residues. Data came from immunoSEQ multiplex PCR; TCRdb stores just in-frame clones and leaves some out. The table lists about 76,000 clones, around 90% of them singletons. Noted time point: after dendritic cell vaccination, including at tumor progression/relapse. Before vaccination, two weeks after the third vaccination, and at progression, PBMC were collected. This clone was observed a few times.

The sample in question was blood, obtained after dendritic cell vaccination. The receptor's source is a human donor with glioblastoma. The V and J genes are TRBV2 and TRBJ2-7; D unresolved. The CDR3 DNA reads as TGTGCCAGCAGGGATCTCCGGGCCTACGAGCAGTACTTC. Translated: CASRDLRAYEQYF.